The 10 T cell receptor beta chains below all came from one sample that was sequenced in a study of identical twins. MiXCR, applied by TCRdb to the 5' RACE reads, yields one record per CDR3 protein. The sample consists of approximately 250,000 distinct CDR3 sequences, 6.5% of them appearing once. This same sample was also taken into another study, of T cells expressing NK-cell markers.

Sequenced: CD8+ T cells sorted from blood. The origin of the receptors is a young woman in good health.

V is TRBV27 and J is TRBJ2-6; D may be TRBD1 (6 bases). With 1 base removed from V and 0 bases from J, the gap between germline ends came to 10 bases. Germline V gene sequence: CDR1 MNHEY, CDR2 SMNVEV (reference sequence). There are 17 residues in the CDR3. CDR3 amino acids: CASSLWGQFSGANVLTF. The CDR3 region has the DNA TGTGCCAGCAGTTTATGGGGACAATTCTCTGGGGCCAACGTCCTGACTTTC. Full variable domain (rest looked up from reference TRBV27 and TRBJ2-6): EAQVTQNPRYLITVTGKKLTVTCSQNMNHEYMSWYRQDPGLGLRQIYYSMNVEVTDKGDVPEGYKVSRKEKRNFPLILESPSPNQTSLYFCASSLWGQFSGANVLTFGAGSRLTVL.

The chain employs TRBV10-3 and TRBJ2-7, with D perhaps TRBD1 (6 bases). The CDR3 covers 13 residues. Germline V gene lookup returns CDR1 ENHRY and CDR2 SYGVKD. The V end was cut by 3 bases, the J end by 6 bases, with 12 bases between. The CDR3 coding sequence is TGTGCCATCAGTGACCTAACAGGGTTCGAGCAGTACTTC. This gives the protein CAISDLTGFEQYF.

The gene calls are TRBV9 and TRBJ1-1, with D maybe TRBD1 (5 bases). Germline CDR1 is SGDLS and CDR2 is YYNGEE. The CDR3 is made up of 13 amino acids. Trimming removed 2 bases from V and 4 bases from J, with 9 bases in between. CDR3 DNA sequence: TGTGCCAGCAGCGTGGGGGACTTCACTGAAGCTTTCTTT. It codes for CASSVGDFTEAFF.

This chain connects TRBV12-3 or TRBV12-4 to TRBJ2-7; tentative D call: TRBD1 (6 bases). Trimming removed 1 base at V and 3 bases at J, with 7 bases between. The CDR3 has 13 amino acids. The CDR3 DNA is TGTGCCAGCAGTTTAGGACAGGTCTACGAGCAGTACTTC. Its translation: CASSLGQVYEQYF.

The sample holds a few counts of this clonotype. This CDR3 reads CASSYSPSPYNEQFF. Here the CDR3 DNA reads TGTGCCAGCAGTTACTCTCCTAGCCCCTACAATGAGCAGTTCTTC. The chain uses TRBV6-5 and TRBJ2-1; maybe TRBD2 (5 bases). V was trimmed by 0 bases and J by 2 bases, leaving 8 bases between them. Germline V gives CDR1 MNHEY, CDR2 SVGAGI. CDR3 length: 15 residues.

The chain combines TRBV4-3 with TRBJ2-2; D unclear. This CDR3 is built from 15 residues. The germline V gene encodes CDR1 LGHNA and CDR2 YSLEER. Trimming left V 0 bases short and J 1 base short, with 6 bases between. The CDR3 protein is CASSQEIGNTGELFF. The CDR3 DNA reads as TGCGCCAGCAGCCAAGAAATCGGGAACACCGGGGAGCTGTTTTTT.

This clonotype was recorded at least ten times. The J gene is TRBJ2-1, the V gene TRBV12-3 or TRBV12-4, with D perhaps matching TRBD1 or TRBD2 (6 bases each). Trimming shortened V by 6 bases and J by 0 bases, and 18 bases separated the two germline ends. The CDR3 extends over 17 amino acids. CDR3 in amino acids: CASSPWGAGSSYNEQFF. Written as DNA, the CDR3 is TGTGCCAGCAGCCCTTGGGGGGCCGGGAGCTCCTACAATGAGCAGTTCTTC.

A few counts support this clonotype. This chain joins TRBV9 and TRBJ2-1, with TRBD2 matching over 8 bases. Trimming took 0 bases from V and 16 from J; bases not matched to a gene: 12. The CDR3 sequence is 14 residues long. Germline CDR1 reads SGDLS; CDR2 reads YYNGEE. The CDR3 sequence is CASSVGTSGGVFFF. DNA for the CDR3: TGTGCCAGCAGCGTAGGAACTAGCGGTGGCGTCTTCTTCTTC.

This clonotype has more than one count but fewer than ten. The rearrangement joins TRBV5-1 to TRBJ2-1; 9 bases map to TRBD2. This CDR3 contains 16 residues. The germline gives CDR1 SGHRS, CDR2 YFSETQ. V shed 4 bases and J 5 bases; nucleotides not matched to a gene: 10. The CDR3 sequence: CASSLPGLADDNEQFF. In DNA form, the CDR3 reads TGCGCCAGCAGCCTACCGGGACTAGCAGACGACAATGAGCAGTTCTTC.

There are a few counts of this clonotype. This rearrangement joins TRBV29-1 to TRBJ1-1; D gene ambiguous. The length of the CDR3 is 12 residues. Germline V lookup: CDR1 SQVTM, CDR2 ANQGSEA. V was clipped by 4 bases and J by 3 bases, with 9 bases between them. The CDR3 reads CSVVLRDTEAFF. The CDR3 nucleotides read TGCAGCGTTGTTCTCCGGGACACTGAAGCTTTCTTT.